This T cell receptor (beta chain) was obtained from a study of Ad26.COV2.S vaccination and SARS-CoV-2 variants. As for the study in general: Donor was assigned to the Ad26.COV2.S arm of trial COV1001. The study gave Ad26.COV2.S intramuscularly, once or twice 56 days apart. Notes on the study in general: Total T cell responses were possibly underestimated by TCR breadth and depth analyses. Placebo recipients had lower spike-specific TCR breadth than vaccine recipients.

To note about this clone: The antigen remains unidentified.

CDR3 size: 15 residues. Germline CDR1 reads ENHRY; CDR2 reads SYGVKD. Trimming stripped 4 bases from V and 1 base from J, with 12 bases between. TCRdb's table, derived via immunoSEQ multiplex PCR, lists solely in-frame clones and lacks some. This repertoire shows hundreds of thousands of clones, 89% found once; its top ten account for approximately 1.5%. Indicated treatment: around 19 received Ad26.COV2.S at low or high dose, single or two shots; several received placebo; per-sample allocation not given. The investigators took samples on day 63 after the first vaccine or placebo injection. This clonotype was sampled from a person between 18 and 65 years old who received the Ad26.COV2.S COVID-19 vaccine or a placebo. Material: peripheral blood, obtained in a trial of Ad26.COV2.S vaccine versus placebo. The rearrangement links TRBV10-3 to TRBJ2-3; D may be TRBD2 (6 bases). In DNA, the CDR3 is TGTGCCATCAGTGTTGGAGGGTCGGGCACAGATACGCAGTATTTT. It translates to CAISVGGSGTDTQYF.